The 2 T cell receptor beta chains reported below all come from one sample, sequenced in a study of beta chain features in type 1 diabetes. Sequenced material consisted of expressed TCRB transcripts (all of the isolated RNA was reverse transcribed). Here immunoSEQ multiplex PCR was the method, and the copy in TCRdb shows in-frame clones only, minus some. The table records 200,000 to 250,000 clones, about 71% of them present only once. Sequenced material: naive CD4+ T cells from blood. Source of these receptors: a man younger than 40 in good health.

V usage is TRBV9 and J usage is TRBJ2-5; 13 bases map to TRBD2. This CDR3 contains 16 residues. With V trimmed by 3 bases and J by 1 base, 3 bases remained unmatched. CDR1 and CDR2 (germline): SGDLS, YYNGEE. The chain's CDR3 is CASSARLAGGQETQYF. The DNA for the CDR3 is TGTGCCAGCAGCGCAAGACTAGCGGGAGGCCAAGAGACCCAGTACTTC.

The CDR3 DNA reads TGTGCCAGCAGTGACAGGGCATTGCCCCAGCATTTT. This codes for CASSDRALPQHF. The chain couples TRBV19 to TRBJ1-5; 7 bases match TRBD1. Germline trimming cut 9 bases from V and 9 bases from J; bases unmatched to any gene: 8. The CDR3 is made up of 12 amino acids. Germline CDR1 LNHDA, CDR2 SQIVND (reference sequence).